The rows below give T cell receptor beta chains drawn from one sample of a study of blood T cell repertoires in COVID-19. TCRdb keeps only in-frame clones here, not all; method: immunoSEQ multiplex PCR. This sample has about 270,000 clones, with more than 75% found just once. Input material: peripheral blood. The receptor source for this set is a man between 35 and 55 years old who had recovered from COVID-19. CDR3s leave out the opening cysteine and the closing phenylalanine or tryptophan. Size is stated for part of the rows, as once, few or many counts, or as a class when the clone is expanded.

cdr3_length j_call v_call clone_size cdr3_aa
13 TRBJ1-1 TRBV7-8 NA ASSLQGVTNTEAF
13 TRBJ2-6 TRBV11-2 NA ASSRQDSGANVLT
14 TRBJ1-5 TRBV7-2 few ASSYSGQGGNQPQH
13 TRBJ2-5 TRBV3-1/TRBV3-2 NA ASSHRAEGKETQY
13 TRBJ2-7 TRBV4-3 NA ASSQVAGPSYEQY
14 TRBJ1-1 TRBV4-2 NA ASSQEGAPRHTEAF
16 TRBJ2-1 TRBV5-3 NA ARSLGLAGAQTYNEQF
13 TRBJ2-3 TRBV6-1 NA ASSEQRGGTDTQY
13 TRBJ1-4 TRBV19 NA ASSLPQGAVEKLF
11 TRBJ1-2 TRBV5-1 NA ASSFHRGEGYT
12 TRBJ1-6 TRBV6-1 NA ASSEEKGESPLH
9 TRBJ2-7 TRBV7-2 NA ASTPGGEQY
12 TRBJ1-1 TRBV13 NA ASSFGLLQTEAF
13 TRBJ1-1 TRBV28 NA ASSSWTGGNTEAF
13 TRBJ2-1 TRBV4-2 NA ASSQLRDFYNEQF
12 TRBJ2-5 TRBV7-9 NA ASTKDRGRETQY
12 TRBJ2-7 TRBV19 NA ASSIAGVIYEQY
14 TRBJ2-1 TRBV3-1/TRBV3-2 NA ASSQDLAGGGNEQF
13 TRBJ1-3 TRBV4-3 NA ASSPGTGAGNTIY
12 TRBJ1-2 TRBV6-5 few ATMRQGALYGYT
13 TRBJ1-4 TRBV6-1 NA ASSELGGTNEKLF
14 TRBJ1-5 TRBV19 NA ASSATLRGRNQPQH
10 TRBJ2-4 TRBV25-1 NA ASTQTGNIQY
12 TRBJ1-5 TRBV10-3 NA AISPDRGNQPQH
13 TRBJ2-1 TRBV27 NA ASSLGQGARNEQF
9 TRBJ2-5 TRBV6-5 NA ASSRGETQY
12 TRBJ2-5 TRBV23-1 NA ASSQSWLEETQY
12 TRBJ2-5 TRBV5-1 NA ASGPGSQGETQY
13 TRBJ2-1 TRBV5-1 NA ASSESGTSYNEQF
14 TRBJ2-1 TRBV7-9 few ASSSPLAGARNEQF
10 TRBJ2-2 TRBV19 NA ASGQSAGELF
11 TRBJ2-3 TRBV10-3 once AISESFADTQY
14 TRBJ1-2 TRBV6-2/TRBV6-3 NA ASSYFGVVDVYGYT
16 TRBJ2-7 TRBV6-1 NA ASSEALGGTSGSYEQY
13 TRBJ2-1 TRBV6-5 NA ASSYRQGPRGEQF
13 TRBJ1-3 TRBV15 NA ATSRAGSSGNTIY
12 TRBJ2-2 TRBV9 NA ASSVGLEAGELF
11 TRBJ2-2 TRBV9 few ASSPTGTGELF
13 TRBJ2-5 TRBV2 NA ASNLHLVGGKTQY
14 TRBJ1-6 TRBV27 NA ASSTPQGAYNSPLH
14 TRBJ2-5 TRBV4-2 NA ASSRSLADGEETQY
13 TRBJ2-7 TRBV7-6 NA ASSPLAGVGYEQY
16 TRBJ2-7 TRBV7-9 NA ASSFPSGTSGRIYEQY